This T cell receptor (beta chain) is drawn from a study of Ad26.COV2.S vaccination and SARS-CoV-2 variants. The table came from immunoSEQ multiplex PCR; TCRdb's copy has only in-frame clones and leaves some out. There are about 250,000 clones in the sample; more than 70% occur only once, and 2.5% to 3.5% lies in the top ten. CDR3 length: 16 amino acids. The V and J ends lost 8 bases and 7 bases respectively, with 24 bases between them. In germline, CDR1 is SNHLY, CDR2 FYNNEI. The treatment here: around 19 received Ad26.COV2.S at low or high dose, single or two shots; several received placebo; per-sample allocation not given. Collection of samples fell on day 63 after the first vaccine or placebo injection. General study points: Assessments of TCR breadth and depth may have underestimated the total T cell responses.

This clone appeared a single time. Antigen unknown. The TCR comes from a person between 18 and 59 years old who received the Ad26.COV2.S COVID-19 vaccine or a placebo. The sequences come from peripheral blood, collected in a trial of Ad26.COV2.S vaccine versus placebo. The chain joins TRBV2 to TRBJ2-1, with a possible D match to TRBD2 (6 bases). In DNA, the CDR3 is TGTGCCAGCGTAGGCGGACCACCCTGGGGGGAGAATGAGCAGTTCTTC. It codes for CASVGGPPWGENEQFF.